This is a list of T cell receptor beta chains from one sample in a study of cytomegalovirus exposure and HLA in healthy donors. Here immunoSEQ multiplex PCR was the method, and the copy in TCRdb shows in-frame clones only, minus some. The sample records fewer than 200,000 clones, 75% to 85% being singletons. Input material: PBMCs. These receptors came from a woman aged 25 to 39 in good health and CMV-seronegative. CDR3s include the opening cysteine and the closing phenylalanine or tryptophan. The D gene is left open where the match is weak. A row's size may be missing; if present it is once, few, many or a size class.

J | D | V | size | CDR3 | DNA
TRBJ2-2 | TRBD2 | TRBV11-1 | few | CASSLSSGAGELFF | TGTGCCAGCAGCTTGTCTAGCGGAGCCGGGGAGCTGTTTTTT
TRBJ1-5 | NA | TRBV6-1 | NA | CASWRAEGYQPQHF | TGTGCCAGCTGGAGGGCGGAGGGGTATCAGCCCCAGCATTTT
TRBJ2-1 | NA | TRBV9 | NA | CASSGGLSYNEQFF | TGTGCCAGCAGCGGGGGGCTCTCCTACAATGAGCAGTTCTTC
TRBJ2-7 | NA | TRBV5-6 | NA | CASSDGGGEQYF | TGTGCCAGCAGCGACGGGGGAGGCGAGCAGTACTTC
TRBJ2-3 | TRBD2 | TRBV11-2 | NA | CASSLTLGTSGTDTQYF | TGTGCCAGCAGCTTAACCCTTGGGACTAGCGGGACAGATACGCAGTATTTT
TRBJ2-2 | TRBD2 | TRBV19 | NA | CASRLSGGTTGELFF | TGTGCCAGTAGATTAAGCGGGGGGACCACCGGGGAGCTGTTTTTT
TRBJ1-5 | NA | TRBV28 | NA | CASYSPSGYSNQPQHF | TGTGCCAGCTATTCCCCTTCGGGGTATAGCAATCAGCCCCAGCATTTT
TRBJ2-7 | NA | TRBV28 | NA | CASSWGSGRPVEQYF | TGTGCCAGCAGTTGGGGCTCGGGTAGGCCCGTTGAGCAGTACTTC
TRBJ2-7 | TRBD1 | TRBV4-1 | few | CASSPQTGRFNEQYF | TGCGCCAGCAGCCCTCAGACAGGGCGTTTCAACGAGCAGTACTTC
TRBJ2-1 | TRBD2 | TRBV30 | NA | CAWSSGTRGSEQFF | TGTGCCTGGAGCAGCGGGACCCGCGGGAGTGAGCAGTTCTTC
TRBJ1-5 | NA | TRBV10-1 | NA | CASSEGRRGVGNQPQHF | TGCGCCAGCAGTGAGGGGCGGCGGGGGGTCGGCAATCAGCCCCAGCATTTT
TRBJ1-6 | NA | TRBV6-5 | NA | CASSYSRAIHNSPLHF | TGTGCCAGCAGTTACTCCAGGGCCATCCATAATTCACCCCTCCACTTT
TRBJ1-2 | NA | TRBV6-1 | once | CASIKGIRHYGYTF | TGTGCCAGCATTAAGGGGATTCGGCACTATGGCTACACCTTC
TRBJ2-7 | TRBD1 | TRBV6-6 | once | CASRGPGQLAYEQYF | TGTGCCAGCAGAGGACCGGGACAGTTGGCCTACGAGCAGTACTTC
TRBJ2-3 | TRBD2 | TRBV27 | NA | CATKAGATDTQYF | TGTGCCACAAAAGCGGGAGCCACAGATACGCAGTATTTT
TRBJ1-1 | NA | TRBV7-9 | NA | CASSLARRENTEAFF | TGTGCCAGCAGCTTAGCACGGAGGGAGAACACTGAAGCTTTCTTT
TRBJ2-7 | TRBD2 | TRBV4-1 | NA | CASRRGLADSYEQYF | TGCGCCAGCAGACGGGGACTAGCGGACTCCTACGAGCAGTACTTC
TRBJ2-1 | TRBD1 | TRBV9 | NA | CASSVGQGLYNEQFF | TGTGCCAGCAGCGTAGGACAGGGGTTATACAATGAGCAGTTCTTC
TRBJ1-6 | NA | TRBV25-1 | once | CASSEYELSSYNSPLHF | TGTGCCAGCAGTGAATATGAGCTAAGCTCCTATAATTCACCCCTCCACTTT
TRBJ1-5 | TRBD1 | TRBV10-3 | few | CAISAGQGENQPQHF | TGTGCCATCAGTGCCGGACAGGGGGAAAATCAGCCCCAGCATTTT
TRBJ2-1 | NA | TRBV19 | NA | CASTEQGIYNEQFF | TGTGCCAGTACTGAACAGGGAATCTACAATGAGCAGTTCTTC
TRBJ1-2 | NA | TRBV5-1 | NA | CASSLVEQGPIGGYTF | TGCGCCAGCAGCTTGGTCGAGCAGGGGCCGATTGGGGGCTACACCTTC
TRBJ1-5 | NA | TRBV19 | NA | CASSIALNQPQHF | TGTGCCAGTAGTATAGCCCTAAATCAGCCCCAGCATTTT
TRBJ2-7 | TRBD1 | TRBV5-1 | NA | CASSPGQWVYEQYF | TGCGCCAGCAGCCCGGGACAGTGGGTGTACGAGCAGTACTTC
TRBJ2-7 | TRBD2 | TRBV27 | NA | CASSYGTSGFYEQYF | TGTGCCAGCAGTTACGGGACTAGCGGGTTCTACGAGCAGTACTTC
TRBJ1-6 | NA | TRBV6-5 | NA | CASSSKGVYNSPLHF | TGTGCCAGCAGTTCTAAGGGGGTCTATAATTCACCCCTCCACTTT
TRBJ1-4 | NA | TRBV7-9 | NA | CASSSDEKLFF | TGTGCCAGCAGCTCCGATGAAAAACTGTTTTTT
TRBJ2-7 | TRBD2 | TRBV19 | NA | CASSHGLVTYEQYF | TGTGCCAGTAGTCACGGACTAGTAACCTACGAGCAGTACTTC
TRBJ1-5 | TRBD1 | TRBV6-1 | NA | CASTEQGGSNQPQHF | TGTGCCAGCACCGAACAGGGGGGGTCTAATCAGCCCCAGCATTTT